The clone carrying this T cell receptor (beta chain) has a single count. What it binds is not known. This sample is part of a study of T cell responses to AZD1222 COVID-19 vaccine. Assay used: immunoSEQ multiplex PCR; TCRdb lists only in-frame clones, some missing. This table holds 90,000 to 110,000 clones, approximately 92% found once. This CDR3 is built from 20 residues. CDR1 and CDR2 from the germline V gene are MNHEY and SMNVEV (reference sequence). Trimming removed 3 bases from V and 6 bases from J; junction bases left unmatched: 17. Whole-study findings and limits: Mapped onto spike, vaccine-associated CD4 TCRs spanned it and were dominant at 160-218 and 743-854.

Sequencing used peripheral blood, obtained 28 days after the second AZD1222 dose. This TCR derives from an adult who received the AZD1222 COVID-19 vaccine. The chain joins TRBV27 to TRBJ2-1, with TRBD2 matching over 13 bases. The CDR3 spells CASSFFATQTGTSGVNEQFF. Here the CDR3 DNA reads TGTGCCAGCAGTTTTTTCGCAACCCAAACCGGGACTAGCGGGGTCAATGAGCAGTTCTTC.